This T cell receptor beta chain was sequenced during a study of T cells in Graves' hyperthyroidism and ophthalmopathy. Study in general: Once the initial diagnosis was made, peripheral blood was obtained before any treatment.

Ophthalmopathy cases met thresholds of Clinical Activity Score at least 3, NOSPECS grade at least 4 and duration under 3 months. Uncontrolled infection, other autoimmune disease, pregnancy or lactation disqualified patients from enrolment. It was RNA transcripts that yielded the amplified TCR beta CDR3 regions. HTBI primers were used for first-round RT-PCR of the TCR CDR3. MiXCR, run by TCRdb on the multiplex PCR reads, gives a single entry per CDR3 protein. The sample holds around 300,000 distinct CDR3 sequences, 15% to 20% seen once. This clonotype has only a few counts. V lost 4 bases to trimming and J lost 7 bases; unmatched junction nucleotides: 10. The CDR3 covers 16 residues. CDR1 SGDLS and CDR2 YYNGEE come from the germline V gene.

The chain employs TRBV9 and TRBJ2-2, with 10 bases identical to TRBD1. Sequencing was done on a sample of blood. The sequence was obtained from a man aged 50 to 59 with Graves' ophthalmopathy. In nucleotides, the CDR3 is TGTGCCAGCAGCCGGGACAGGGGAATGAGGTTCGGGGAGCTGTTTTTT. The encoded protein is CASSRDRGMRFGELFF.